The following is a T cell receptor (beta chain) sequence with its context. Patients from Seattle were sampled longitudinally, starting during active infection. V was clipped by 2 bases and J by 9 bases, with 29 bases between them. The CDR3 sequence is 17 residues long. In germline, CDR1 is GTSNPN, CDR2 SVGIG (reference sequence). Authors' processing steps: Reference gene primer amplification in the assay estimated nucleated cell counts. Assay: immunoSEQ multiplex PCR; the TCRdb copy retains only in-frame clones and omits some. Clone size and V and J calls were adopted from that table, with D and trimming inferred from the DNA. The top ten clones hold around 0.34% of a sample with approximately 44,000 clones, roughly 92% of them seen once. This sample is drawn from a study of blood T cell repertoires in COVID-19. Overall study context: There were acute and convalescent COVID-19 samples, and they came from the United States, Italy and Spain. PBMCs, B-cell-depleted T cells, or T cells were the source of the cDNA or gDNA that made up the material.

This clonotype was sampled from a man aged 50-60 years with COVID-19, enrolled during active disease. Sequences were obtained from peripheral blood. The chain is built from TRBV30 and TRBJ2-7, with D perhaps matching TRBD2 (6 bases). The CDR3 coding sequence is TGTGCCTGGAGTCCCGGTGGAGGGCTTTCGACTCGGCTTTGGCAGTACTTC. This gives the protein CAWSPGGGLSTRLWQYF.